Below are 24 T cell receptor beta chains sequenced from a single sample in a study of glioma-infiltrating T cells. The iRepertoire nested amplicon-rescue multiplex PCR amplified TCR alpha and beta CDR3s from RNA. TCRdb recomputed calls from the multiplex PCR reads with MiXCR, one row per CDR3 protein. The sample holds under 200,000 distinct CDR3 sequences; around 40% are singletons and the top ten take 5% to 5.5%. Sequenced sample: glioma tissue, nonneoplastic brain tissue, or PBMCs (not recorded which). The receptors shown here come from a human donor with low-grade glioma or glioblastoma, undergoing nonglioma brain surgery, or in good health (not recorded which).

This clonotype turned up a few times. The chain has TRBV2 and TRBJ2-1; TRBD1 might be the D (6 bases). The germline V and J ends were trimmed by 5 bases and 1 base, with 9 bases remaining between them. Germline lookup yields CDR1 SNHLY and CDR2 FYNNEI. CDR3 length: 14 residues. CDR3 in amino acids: CASSKGQSYNEQFF. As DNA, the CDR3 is TGTGCCAGCAGTAAAGGACAGTCCTACAATGAGCAGTTCTTC.

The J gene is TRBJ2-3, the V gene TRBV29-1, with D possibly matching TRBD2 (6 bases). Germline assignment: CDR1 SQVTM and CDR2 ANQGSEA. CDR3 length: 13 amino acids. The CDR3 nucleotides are TGCAGTGGATCGGAGGGTGGCACAGATACGCAGTATTTT. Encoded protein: CSGSEGGTDTQYF.

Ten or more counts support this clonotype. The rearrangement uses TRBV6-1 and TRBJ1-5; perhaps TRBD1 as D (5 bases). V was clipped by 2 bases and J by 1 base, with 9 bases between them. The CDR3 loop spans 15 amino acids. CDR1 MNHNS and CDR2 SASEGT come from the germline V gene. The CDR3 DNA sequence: TGTGCCAGCAGTGAATGGAGGGGCAGCAATCAGCCCCAGCATTTT. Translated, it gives CASSEWRGSNQPQHF.

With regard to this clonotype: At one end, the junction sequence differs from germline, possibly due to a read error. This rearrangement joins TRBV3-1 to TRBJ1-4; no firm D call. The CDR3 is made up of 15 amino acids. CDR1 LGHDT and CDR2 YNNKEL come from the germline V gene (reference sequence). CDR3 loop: CASTQDGATNEKLFF. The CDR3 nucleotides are TGTGCCAGCACCCAAGACGGTGCAACTAATGAAAAACTGTTTTTT.

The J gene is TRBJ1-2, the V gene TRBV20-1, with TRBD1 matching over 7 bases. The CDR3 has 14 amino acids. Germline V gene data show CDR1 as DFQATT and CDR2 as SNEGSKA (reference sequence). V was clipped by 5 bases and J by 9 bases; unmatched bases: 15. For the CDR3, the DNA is TGCAGTGCTTACGGACAGGTGGCGATGGGGTGCTACACCTTC. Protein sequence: CSAYGQVAMGCYTF.

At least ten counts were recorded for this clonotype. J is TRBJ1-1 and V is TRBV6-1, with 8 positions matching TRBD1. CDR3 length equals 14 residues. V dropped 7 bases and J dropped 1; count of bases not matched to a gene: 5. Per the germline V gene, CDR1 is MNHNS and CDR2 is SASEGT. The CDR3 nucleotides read TGTGCCAGCACCGAAGGACAGGGGAACACTGAAGCTTTCTTT. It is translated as CASTEGQGNTEAFF.

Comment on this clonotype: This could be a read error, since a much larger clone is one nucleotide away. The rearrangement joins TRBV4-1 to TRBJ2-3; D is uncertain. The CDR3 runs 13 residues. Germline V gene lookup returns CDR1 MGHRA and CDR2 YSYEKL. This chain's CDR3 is CARSPTETDTQYF. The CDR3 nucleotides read TGCGCCAGAAGCCCCACAGAGACAGATACGCAGTATTTT.

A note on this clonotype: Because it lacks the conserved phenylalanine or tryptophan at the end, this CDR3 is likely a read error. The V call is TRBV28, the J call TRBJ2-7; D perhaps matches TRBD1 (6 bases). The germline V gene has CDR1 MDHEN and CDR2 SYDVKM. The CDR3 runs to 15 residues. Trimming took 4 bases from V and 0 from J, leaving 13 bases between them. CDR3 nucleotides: TGTGCCAGCAGTTACAGGACAGAGCTCTCCTACGAGCAGTACTTG. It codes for CASSYRTELSYEQYL.

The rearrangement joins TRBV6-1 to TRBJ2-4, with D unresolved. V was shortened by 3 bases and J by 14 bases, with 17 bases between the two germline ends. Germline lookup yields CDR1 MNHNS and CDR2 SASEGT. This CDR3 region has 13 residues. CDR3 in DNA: TGTGCCAGCAGTGAGCTGGGCGTAGATACGAAGTACTTC. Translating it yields CASSELGVDTKYF.

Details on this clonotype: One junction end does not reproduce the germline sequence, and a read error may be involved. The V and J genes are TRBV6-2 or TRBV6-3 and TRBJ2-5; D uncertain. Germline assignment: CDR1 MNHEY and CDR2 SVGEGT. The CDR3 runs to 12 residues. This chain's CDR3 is CASSLTEETKYF. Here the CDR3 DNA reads TGTGCCAGCAGCTTGACTGAAGAGACCAAGTACTTC.

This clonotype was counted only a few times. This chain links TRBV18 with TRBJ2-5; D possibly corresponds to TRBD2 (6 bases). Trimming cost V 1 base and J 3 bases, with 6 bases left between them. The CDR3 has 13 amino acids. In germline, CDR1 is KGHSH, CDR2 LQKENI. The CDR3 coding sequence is TGTGCCAGCTCACCACGGAGGGAAGAGACCCAGTACTTC. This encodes CASSPRREETQYF.

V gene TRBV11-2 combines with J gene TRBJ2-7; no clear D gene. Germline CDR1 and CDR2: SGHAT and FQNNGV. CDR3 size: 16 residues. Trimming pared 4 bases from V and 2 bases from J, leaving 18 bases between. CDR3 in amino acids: CASSSRLTRKTYEQYF. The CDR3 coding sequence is TGTGCCAGCAGCTCCAGACTGACTCGAAAAACCTACGAGCAGTACTTC.

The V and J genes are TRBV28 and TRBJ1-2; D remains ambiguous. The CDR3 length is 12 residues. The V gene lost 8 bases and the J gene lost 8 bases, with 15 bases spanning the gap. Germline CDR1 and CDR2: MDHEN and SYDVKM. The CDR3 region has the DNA TGTGCCAGCGCCGCGTCAGGTGGAGGCTACACCTTC. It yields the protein CASAASGGGYTF.

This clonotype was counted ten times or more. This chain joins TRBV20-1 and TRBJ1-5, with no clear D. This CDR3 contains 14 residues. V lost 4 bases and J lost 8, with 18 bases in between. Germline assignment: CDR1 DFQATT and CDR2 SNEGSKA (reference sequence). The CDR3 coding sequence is TGCAGTGCTATTATCGGGAGCGCGGCGGAGCCCCAGCATTTT. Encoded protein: CSAIIGSAAEPQHF.

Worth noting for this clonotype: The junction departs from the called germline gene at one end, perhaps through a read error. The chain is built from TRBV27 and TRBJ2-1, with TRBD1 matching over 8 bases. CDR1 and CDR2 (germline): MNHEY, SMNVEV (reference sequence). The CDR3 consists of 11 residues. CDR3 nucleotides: TGTGCCTCTAGACAGGGGAATGAGCTGTTCTTC. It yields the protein CASRQGNELFF.

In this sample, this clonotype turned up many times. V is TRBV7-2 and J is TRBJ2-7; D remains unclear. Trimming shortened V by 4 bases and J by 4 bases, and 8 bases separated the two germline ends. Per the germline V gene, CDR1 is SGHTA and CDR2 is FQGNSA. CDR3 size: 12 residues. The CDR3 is CASSSLRYEQYF. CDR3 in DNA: TGTGCCAGCAGCTCCCTGAGGTACGAGCAGTACTTC.

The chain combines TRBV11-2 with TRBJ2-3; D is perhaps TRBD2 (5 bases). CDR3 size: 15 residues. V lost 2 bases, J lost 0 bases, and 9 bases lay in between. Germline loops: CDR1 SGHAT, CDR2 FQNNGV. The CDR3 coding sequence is TGTGCCAGCAGCTTATTTGCGGGCAGCACAGATACGCAGTATTTT. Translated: CASSLFAGSTDTQYF.

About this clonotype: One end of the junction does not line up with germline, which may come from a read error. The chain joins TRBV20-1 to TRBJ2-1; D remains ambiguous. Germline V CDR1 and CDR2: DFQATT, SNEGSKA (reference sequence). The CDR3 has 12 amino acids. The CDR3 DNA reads TGCAGAGCTGCCTGGACCGAGAATGAGAAGTTCTTC. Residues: CRAAWTENEKFF.

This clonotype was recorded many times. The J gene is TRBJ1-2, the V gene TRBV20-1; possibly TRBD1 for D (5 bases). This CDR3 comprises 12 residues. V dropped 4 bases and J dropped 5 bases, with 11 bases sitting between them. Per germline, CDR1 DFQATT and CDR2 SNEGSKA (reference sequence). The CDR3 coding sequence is TGCAGTGCTACGGGACGAGGTTATGGCTACACCTTC. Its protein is CSATGRGYGYTF.

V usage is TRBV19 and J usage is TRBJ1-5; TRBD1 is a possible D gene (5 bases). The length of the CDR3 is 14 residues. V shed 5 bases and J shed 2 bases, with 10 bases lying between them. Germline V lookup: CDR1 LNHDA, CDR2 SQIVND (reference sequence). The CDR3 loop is CASSWDGRNQPQHF. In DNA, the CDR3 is TGTGCCAGTAGTTGGGACGGTCGCAATCAGCCCCAGCATTTT.

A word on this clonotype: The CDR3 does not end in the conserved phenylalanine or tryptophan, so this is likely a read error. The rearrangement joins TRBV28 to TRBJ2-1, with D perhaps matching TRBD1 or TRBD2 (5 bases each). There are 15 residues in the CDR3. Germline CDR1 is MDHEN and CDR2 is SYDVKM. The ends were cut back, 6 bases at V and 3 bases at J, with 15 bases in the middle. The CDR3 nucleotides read TGTGCCAGCAGACCGGGACCCGACGGCTACAATGAGCAGTTCTTA. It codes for CASRPGPDGYNEQFL.

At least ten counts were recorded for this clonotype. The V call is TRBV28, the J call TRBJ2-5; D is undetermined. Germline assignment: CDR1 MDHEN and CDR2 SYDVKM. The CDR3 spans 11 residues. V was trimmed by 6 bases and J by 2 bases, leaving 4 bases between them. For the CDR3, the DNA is TGTGCCAGCAGACTTCAAGAGACCCAGTACTTC. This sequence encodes CASRLQETQYF.

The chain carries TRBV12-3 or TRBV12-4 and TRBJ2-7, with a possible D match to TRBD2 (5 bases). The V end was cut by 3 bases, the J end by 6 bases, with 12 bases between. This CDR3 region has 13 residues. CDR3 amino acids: CASSLKAGVEQYF. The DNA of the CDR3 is TGTGCCAGCAGTTTGAAGGCCGGGGTCGAGCAGTACTTC.

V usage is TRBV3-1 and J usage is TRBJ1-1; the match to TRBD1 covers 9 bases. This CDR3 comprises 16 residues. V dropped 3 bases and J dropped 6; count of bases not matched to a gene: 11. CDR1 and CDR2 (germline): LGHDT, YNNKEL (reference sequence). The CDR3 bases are TGTGCCAGCAGCCAGGGACAGGGCATGGTAGGGGCTGAAGCTTTCTTT. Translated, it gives CASSQGQGMVGAEAFF.